This is a list of T cell receptor beta chains from one sample in a study of blood T cell repertoires in COVID-19. Using immunoSEQ multiplex PCR, the repertoire was profiled, and TCRdb retains in-frame clones only, with some absent. Among around 140,000 clones, 88% were seen once, and the ten largest hold around 1.9%. Material: peripheral blood. The receptor source for this set is a man between 65 and 85 years old with acute or convalescent COVID-19. Both conserved end residues are part of each CDR3. D genes are given only for firm matches. Some rows mark clone size as missing; the rest say once, few, many or name a class of expanded clone.

J: TRBJ2-3; size: -; V: TRBV28; length: 15; D: TRBD1; DNA: TGTGCCAGCAGCTACACAGGGGTTAAGACAGATACGCAGTATTTT; CDR3: CASSYTGVKTDTQYF
J: TRBJ1-5; size: -; V: TRBV19; length: 14; D: TRBD1; DNA: TGTGCCAGTAGTATGGGACAGTACAATCAGCCCCAGCATTTT; CDR3: CASSMGQYNQPQHF
J: TRBJ1-1; size: -; V: TRBV7-9; length: 13; D: -; DNA: TGTGCCAGCAGCTTACCGGGGGATGGTGAAGCTTTCTTT; CDR3: CASSLPGDGEAFF
J: TRBJ1-3; size: -; V: TRBV19; length: 14; D: -; DNA: TGTGCCAGTGCCACGGAACAGCCTGGAAACACCATATATTTT; CDR3: CASATEQPGNTIYF
J: TRBJ2-5; size: -; V: TRBV7-8; length: 15; D: TRBD2; DNA: TGTGCCAGCAGCCTCGGACTAGCGGGAGGTGAGACCCAGTACTTC; CDR3: CASSLGLAGGETQYF
J: TRBJ2-1; size: -; V: TRBV11-3; length: 15; D: TRBD1; DNA: TGTGCCAGCAGCTCCTCTCGGGACAGGGTCAATGAGCAGTTCTTC; CDR3: CASSSSRDRVNEQFF
J: TRBJ2-1; size: once; V: TRBV6-5; length: 16; D: TRBD2; DNA: TGTGCCAGCAGTTACCAGCGGGGGGGCCGCTACAATGAGCAGTTCTTC; CDR3: CASSYQRGGRYNEQFF
J: TRBJ2-5; size: -; V: TRBV9; length: 15; D: TRBD2; DNA: TGTGCCAGCAGCGTAGCCGGGACTAGGGGAGAGACCCAGTACTTC; CDR3: CASSVAGTRGETQYF
J: TRBJ1-3; size: -; V: TRBV28; length: 15; D: -; DNA: TGTGCCAGCAGTTTAATTGGCAGGGCTGGAAACACCATATATTTT; CDR3: CASSLIGRAGNTIYF
J: TRBJ1-5; size: -; V: TRBV3-1/TRBV3-2; length: 18; D: -; DNA: TGTGCCAGCAGCCAAGGAGGAACGGGAAGCATTAGCAATCAGCCCCAGCATTTT; CDR3: CASSQGGTGSISNQPQHF
J: TRBJ2-7; size: -; V: TRBV5-1; length: 15; D: TRBD2; DNA: TGCGCCAGCAGCGTTTTAGCGGGTTCGACCTACGAGCAGTACTTC; CDR3: CASSVLAGSTYEQYF
J: TRBJ1-2; size: -; V: TRBV30; length: 14; D: TRBD1; DNA: TGTGCCTGGAGTCGAGGACAGGGACTCTATGGCTACACCTTC; CDR3: CAWSRGQGLYGYTF
J: TRBJ1-2; size: -; V: TRBV25-1; length: 14; D: TRBD1; DNA: TGTGCCAGCAATTCGGGACAGGGTCGTTACGGCTACACCTTC; CDR3: CASNSGQGRYGYTF
J: TRBJ2-1; size: -; V: TRBV2; length: 15; D: -; DNA: TGTGCCAGCAGTGAGTCCGGGACGGGGGACAATGAGCAGTTCTTC; CDR3: CASSESGTGDNEQFF
J: TRBJ1-6; size: -; V: TRBV6-5; length: 15; D: TRBD1; DNA: TGTGCCAGCAGGGGTCCCGGGACAGGGGAATCACCCCTCCACTTT; CDR3: CASRGPGTGESPLHF
J: TRBJ1-6; size: -; V: TRBV2; length: 11; D: -; DNA: TGTGCCAGCAGCCTGAATTCACCCCTCCACTTT; CDR3: CASSLNSPLHF
J: TRBJ2-7; size: few; V: TRBV4-1; length: 15; D: TRBD1; DNA: TGCGCCAGCAGCCGGACAGGGCCCGGGTCCTACGAGCAGTACTTC; CDR3: CASSRTGPGSYEQYF
J: TRBJ2-5; size: -; V: TRBV7-6; length: 17; D: TRBD2; DNA: TGTGCCAGCAGCTCCGGACTAGCGGGAAGCTCTAAGGAGACCCAGTACTTC; CDR3: CASSSGLAGSSKETQYF
J: TRBJ2-7; size: once; V: TRBV11-2; length: 15; D: -; DNA: TGTGCCAGCAGCCGTAGCGACTTCGGCTCCTACGAGCAGTACTTC; CDR3: CASSRSDFGSYEQYF
J: TRBJ2-2; size: -; V: TRBV5-8; length: 16; D: TRBD1; DNA: TGTGCCAGCAGCTCAGGGACAGCACGGGCCACCGGGGAGCTGTTTTTT; CDR3: CASSSGTARATGELFF
J: TRBJ2-1; size: -; V: TRBV19; length: 16; D: -; DNA: TGTGCCAGTAGTATGTCAGCGGGCTATAAGGGCAATGAGCAGTTCTTC; CDR3: CASSMSAGYKGNEQFF
J: TRBJ1-5; size: -; V: TRBV2; length: 13; D: TRBD1; DNA: TGTGCCAGCTCAGACAGGGTTAATCAGCCCCAGCATTTT; CDR3: CASSDRVNQPQHF
J: TRBJ1-1; size: -; V: TRBV3-1/TRBV3-2; length: 16; D: TRBD1; DNA: TGTGCCAGCAGCCGTGCAGGGACAGCCATGAACACTGAAGCTTTCTTT; CDR3: CASSRAGTAMNTEAFF
J: TRBJ2-4; size: -; V: TRBV5-6; length: 14; D: TRBD1; DNA: TGTGCCAGCAGCTTGGGTGGACAGGGTTACATTCAGTACTTC; CDR3: CASSLGGQGYIQYF
J: TRBJ1-4; size: -; V: TRBV11-2; length: 12; D: -; DNA: TGTGCATTCCCCCAGAGAGGTGAAAAACTGTTTTTT; CDR3: CAFPQRGEKLFF
J: TRBJ1-1; size: -; V: TRBV11-2; length: 14; D: -; DNA: TGTGCCAGCAGTCGACAGCTTTTGAACACTGAAGCTTTCTTT; CDR3: CASSRQLLNTEAFF
J: TRBJ1-1; size: once; V: TRBV28; length: 16; D: TRBD1; DNA: TGTGCCAGCAGTCCCGGGACAGGGGGCGTTGTCACTGAAGCTTTCTTT; CDR3: CASSPGTGGVVTEAFF
J: TRBJ1-1; size: -; V: TRBV11-2; length: 14; D: -; DNA: TGTGCCAGCAGCTTAATCAACGGGAACACTGAAGCTTTCTTT; CDR3: CASSLINGNTEAFF
J: TRBJ2-7; size: -; V: TRBV28; length: 16; D: TRBD2; DNA: TGTGCCAGCAGTTTATTTCCCTCCGGCGGGAGGAACGAGCAGTACTTC; CDR3: CASSLFPSGGRNEQYF
J: TRBJ2-2; size: -; V: TRBV5-1; length: 15; D: -; DNA: TGCGCCAGCAGCTTGGTCCAGGCCCGCACCGGGGAGCTGTTTTTT; CDR3: CASSLVQARTGELFF
J: TRBJ2-6; size: -; V: TRBV7-9; length: 15; D: TRBD1; DNA: TGTGCCAGCAGCGACAGGGTGTCCGGGGCCAACGTCCTGACTTTC; CDR3: CASSDRVSGANVLTF
J: TRBJ2-1; size: -; V: TRBV9; length: 15; D: TRBD1; DNA: TGTGCCAGCAGCCCCTTCCACAGGGGGGACAATGAGCAGTTCTTC; CDR3: CASSPFHRGDNEQFF
J: TRBJ1-2; size: -; V: TRBV24-1; length: 16; D: TRBD1; DNA: TGTGCCACCAGTGACCCGGGACAGGGGGCAAACTATGGCTACACCTTC; CDR3: CATSDPGQGANYGYTF
J: TRBJ2-3; size: -; V: TRBV19; length: 16; D: TRBD2; DNA: TGTGCCAGTAATAGCGGAACTAGCGGAAGCACAGATACGCAGTATTTT; CDR3: CASNSGTSGSTDTQYF
J: TRBJ1-1; size: -; V: TRBV12-3/TRBV12-4; length: 13; D: TRBD1; DNA: TGTGCCAGCAGTCTTACAGGGGGGCTTGAAGCTTTCTTT; CDR3: CASSLTGGLEAFF
J: TRBJ1-3; size: -; V: TRBV5-4; length: 13; D: TRBD1; DNA: TGTGCCAGCAGCTTCACAGGGGGGGACACCATATATTTT; CDR3: CASSFTGGDTIYF
J: TRBJ2-1; size: -; V: TRBV24-1; length: 16; D: TRBD2; DNA: TGTGCCACCAGTGACCCTTCTAGCGGGGGGTTGGATGAGCAGTTCTTC; CDR3: CATSDPSSGGLDEQFF
J: TRBJ2-5; size: -; V: TRBV29-1; length: 12; D: TRBD2; DNA: TGCAGCGTTGCGGGGGGAGAAGAGACCCAGTACTTC; CDR3: CSVAGGEETQYF
J: TRBJ2-3; size: -; V: TRBV7-9; length: 16; D: TRBD2; DNA: TGTGCCAGCAGCTTAGTACTAGCGGGAGGACCAGATACGCAGTATTTT; CDR3: CASSLVLAGGPDTQYF
J: TRBJ2-3; size: -; V: TRBV7-2; length: 15; D: TRBD2; DNA: TGTGCCAGCAGCCCTAGCGGGGGGGGTGGAGATACGCAGTATTTT; CDR3: CASSPSGGGGDTQYF
J: TRBJ2-5; size: -; V: TRBV6-1; length: 16; D: -; DNA: TGTGCCAGCAGTGAAGTCGCGACCTTACCGGGAGAGACCCAGTACTTC; CDR3: CASSEVATLPGETQYF